The T cell receptor beta chain described here comes from a study of blood T cell repertoires in COVID-19. Study information: Acute and convalescent COVID-19 specimens originated in the United States, Italy and Spain. PBMCs, B-cell-depleted T cells, or T cells were the source of the cDNA or gDNA that made up the material.

The CDR3 spans 16 residues. Trimming shortened V by 2 bases and J by 4 bases, and 14 bases separated the two germline ends. Per germline, CDR1 MNHEY and CDR2 SMNVEV (reference sequence). Per the study methods: Reference gene primer amplification gave nucleated cell count estimates. Libraries were prepared by immunoSEQ multiplex PCR; TCRdb keeps only in-frame clonotypes and omits some of them. V, J and clone size are those of that table, while D and trimming were read from the DNA. The sample holds just over 200,000 clones, around three quarters seen once. In this sample, this clone turned up once. The chain uses TRBV27 and TRBJ2-2; TRBD2 is a possible D gene (5 bases). The source of this sequence is a woman between 70 and 85 years old with acute or convalescent COVID-19. The sequenced sample was peripheral blood. CDR3 in DNA: TGTGCCAGCAGTTTAGTGTCAGCGAGGGCCACCGGGGAGCTGTTTTTT. Encoded protein: CASSLVSARATGELFF.